These 18 T cell receptor beta chains were all obtained from the same sample, sequenced in a study of human T cells and chemical hapten exposure. TCRdb fed the RACE reads into MiXCR, producing one record per CDR3 protein. The sample lists tens of thousands of distinct CDR3 sequences, 6% to 7.5% occurring once. Time point in this sample: healthy volunteer bleed at 2 weeks. Total RNA was isolated from whole blood that had not been fractionated. The specimen sequenced was whole blood. These receptors all come from a human donor in good health. Some clones in this sample may be carry-over from other donors' samples.

Ten or more counts support this clonotype. The chain carries TRBV6-2 or TRBV6-3 and TRBJ1-1, with D possibly being TRBD1 (6 bases). The CDR3 runs to 14 residues. V was shortened by 6 bases and J by 0 bases, with 11 bases between the two germline ends. Germline V gives CDR1 MNHEY, CDR2 SVGEGT. The CDR3 nucleotides read TGTGCCAGCAGCAGGGGCCTCATGAACACTGAAGCTTTCTTT. Protein sequence: CASSRGLMNTEAFF.

This clonotype has a count of ten or more. The J gene is TRBJ1-2, the V gene TRBV27; D not resolved. The germline V gene has CDR1 MNHEY and CDR2 SMNVEV (reference sequence). Deletions cut 5 bases from V and 0 bases from J, with 7 bases between. This CDR3 has 13 residues. The CDR3 region has the DNA TGTGCCAGCAGTAAGCTACCTAACTATGGCTACACCTTC. It specifies CASSKLPNYGYTF.

This clonotype turned up a few times. The J gene is TRBJ1-1, the V gene TRBV29-1; D possibly corresponds to TRBD1 (6 bases). Germline V gives CDR1 SQVTM, CDR2 ANQGSEA. The CDR3 loop spans 17 amino acids. V was shortened by 0 bases and J by 0 bases, with 17 bases between the two germline ends. CDR3 DNA: TGCAGCGTTGAAGATACAGGGCAGGGTTTGGTGAACACTGAAGCTTTCTTT. This encodes CSVEDTGQGLVNTEAFF. Full variable domain (remainder filled in from reference TRBV29-1 and TRBJ1-1): SAVISQKPSRDICQRGTSLTIQCQVDSQVTMMFWYRQQPGQSLTLIATANQGSEATYESGFVIDKFPISRPNLTFSTLTVSNMSPEDSSIYLCSVEDTGQGLVNTEAFFGQGTRLTVV.

This clonotype was seen at least ten times. The chain is built from TRBV6-6 and TRBJ2-2; 7 bases line up with TRBD1. This CDR3 contains 17 residues. The ends lost 2 bases at V and 4 bases at J; junction bases unmatched: 10. In germline, CDR1 is MNHNY, CDR2 SVGAGI (reference sequence). The CDR3 sequence is CASSYTGQHQRTGELFF. DNA of the CDR3: TGTGCCAGCAGTTACACGGGACAGCACCAACGCACCGGGGAGCTGTTTTTT.

This clonotype was recorded a few times. The chain uses TRBV18 and TRBJ2-1; 8 bases map to TRBD1. CDR1 and CDR2 from the germline V gene are KGHSH and LQKENI. The CDR3 length is 14 residues. V lost 3 bases and J lost 9; bases outside the gene matches: 7. CDR3 sequence reads: CASSPGQGRGEQFF. CDR3 in DNA: TGTGCCAGCTCACCCGGACAGGGCCGGGGTGAGCAGTTCTTC.

This clonotype came up many times. V usage is TRBV2 and J usage is TRBJ2-2; 10 nucleotides agree with TRBD1. The CDR3 is made up of 18 amino acids. Germline CDR1 is SNHLY and CDR2 is FYNNEI. With 6 bases clipped from V and 0 bases from J, the junction kept 10 bases outside the gene matches. The DNA of the CDR3 is TGTGCCAGCAGCAGCATAAGACAGGGGGCCGCGAACACCGGGGAGCTGTTTTTT. It encodes CASSSIRQGAANTGELFF. Complete variable domain (other parts from reference TRBV2 and TRBJ2-2): EPEVTQTPSHQVTQMGQEVILRCVPISNHLYFYWYRQILGQKVEFLVSFYNNEISEKSEIFDDQFSVERPDGSNFTLKIRSTKLEDSAMYFCASSSIRQGAANTGELFFGEGSRLTVL.

The gene calls are TRBV5-5 and TRBJ1-1, with D possibly matching TRBD1 (5 bases). Per germline, CDR1 SGHKS and CDR2 YYEKEE (reference sequence). V was cut by 0 bases and J by 4 bases, with 10 bases left in between. CDR3 size: 14 residues. CDR3 residues: CASSLDWGSTEAFF. The CDR3 bases are TGTGCCAGCAGCTTGGATTGGGGGTCCACTGAAGCTTTCTTT.

This clonotype appeared a few times. The V call is TRBV6-6, the J call TRBJ1-5, with D perhaps TRBD1 (6 bases). The CDR3 has 13 amino acids. The ends were cut back, 8 bases at V and 3 bases at J, with 11 bases in the middle. CDR1 MNHNY and CDR2 SVGAGI come from the germline V gene (reference sequence). CDR3 nucleotide sequence: TGTGCCAGCGTAGGACAGCACAATCAGCCCCAGCATTTT. This sequence encodes CASVGQHNQPQHF.

This clonotype was recorded at least ten times. The chain uses TRBV10-2 and TRBJ2-5; the D is unclear. Germline CDR1 is WSHSY and CDR2 is SAAADI. This CDR3 has 13 residues. V lost 2 bases to trimming and J lost 2 bases, with 6 bases between them. Written as DNA, the CDR3 is TGCGCCAGCAGTGAGCATCAGCAAGAGACCCAGTACTTC. Amino acids: CASSEHQQETQYF.

The table lists this clonotype with a few counts. The rearrangement links TRBV6-2 or TRBV6-3 to TRBJ1-3, with a possible D match to TRBD1 (5 bases). The germline V gene encodes CDR1 MNHEY and CDR2 SVGEGT. The CDR3 totals 16 residues. Trimming took off 2 bases at V and 0 bases at J, with 11 bases between the two ends. CDR3 DNA sequence: TGTGCCAGCAGTTACGGACAACCTTTCTCTGGAAACACCATATATTTT. It translates to CASSYGQPFSGNTIYF.

V is TRBV20-1 and J is TRBJ2-3; TRBD2 aligns across 7 bases. V trimming: 6 bases; J trimming: 2 bases; junction bases outside the gene matches: 8. Per the germline V gene, CDR1 is DFQATT and CDR2 is SNEGSKA (reference sequence). The CDR3 spans 14 residues. CDR3 nucleotides: TGCAGTGCCTCCGGACTAGTCTTCACAGATACGCAGTATTTT. It encodes CSASGLVFTDTQYF.

This clonotype was observed many times. The chain joins TRBV20-1 to TRBJ2-1; no clear D gene. The CDR3 sequence is 13 residues long. Trimming removed 3 bases from V and 0 bases from J, with 6 bases in between. The germline V gene encodes CDR1 DFQATT and CDR2 SNEGSKA (reference sequence). The CDR3 bases are TGCAGTGCTAGCGGAAGCTCCTACAATGAGCAGTTCTTC. The encoded protein is CSASGSSYNEQFF.

This clonotype was counted ten times or more. V is TRBV4-1 and J is TRBJ1-3, with TRBD1 matching 7 bases. Per the germline V gene, CDR1 is MGHRA and CDR2 is YSYEKL. The CDR3 runs to 19 residues. J was trimmed by 4 bases and V by 3 bases; bases with no gene match: 18. The CDR3 coding sequence is TGCGCCAGCAGCCAGACGCAAGTGGGGGGACAGACATACGGAAACACCATATATTTT. Its translation is CASSQTQVGGQTYGNTIYF.

In this sample, this clonotype turned up many times. V is TRBV6-5 and J is TRBJ2-7; unclear D gene. V lost 2 bases to trimming and J lost 10 bases, with 9 bases between them. Germline V gene data show CDR1 as MNHEY and CDR2 as SVGAGI. The CDR3 has 11 residues. The CDR3 protein is CASSYGTHQYF. DNA for the CDR3: TGTGCCAGCAGTTACGGAACCCATCAGTACTTC.

This clonotype was seen a few times. J is TRBJ1-2 and V is TRBV18; D perhaps matches TRBD1 (5 bases). Trimming stripped 3 bases from V and 2 bases from J, with 10 bases between. Germline CDR1 reads KGHSH; CDR2 reads LQKENI. CDR3 length: 14 residues. The CDR3 coding sequence is TGTGCCAGCTCACCCCCAGGGATCAACTATGGCTACACCTTC. It is translated as CASSPPGINYGYTF. The whole variable domain, remainder taken from reference TRBV18 and TRBJ1-2, is NAGVMQNPRHLVRRRGQEARLRCSPMKGHSHVYWYRQLPEEGLKFMVYLQKENIIDESGMPKERFSAEFPKEGPSILRIQQVVRGDSAAYFCASSPPGINYGYTFGSGTRLTVV.

This clonotype came up many times. The chain uses TRBV2 and TRBJ2-1; 7 bases fit TRBD2. The CDR3 is made up of 13 amino acids. The J segment lost 10 bases and the V segment lost 5 bases, leaving 8 bases of the junction unmatched. The V gene's germline CDR1 is SNHLY and CDR2 FYNNEI. The CDR3 DNA follows: TGTGCCAGCAGTTTCGCGGGAGCGGGCGAGCAGTTCTTC. This sequence encodes CASSFAGAGEQFF.

This clonotype was counted many times. The rearrangement uses TRBV12-3 or TRBV12-4 and TRBJ1-6; a possible D gene is TRBD1 (5 bases). The V and J ends lost 3 bases and 7 bases respectively, with 10 bases between them. The CDR3 length is 14 residues. CDR3: CASSFGDGNSPLHF. CDR3 bases: TGTGCCAGCAGTTTTGGGGACGGGAATTCACCCCTCCACTTT.

The V and J genes are TRBV28 and TRBJ1-5; TRBD1 is a possible D gene (5 bases). Deletions cut 5 bases from V and 1 base from J, with 18 bases between. The CDR3 spans 17 residues. CDR1 MDHEN and CDR2 SYDVKM come from the germline V gene. The CDR3 DNA follows: TGTGCCAGCAGTCAAGACAGCGGGGTATGGAGCAATCAGCCCCAGCATTTT. Translating gives CASSQDSGVWSNQPQHF. The variable domain in full, completed from reference TRBV28 and TRBJ1-5, reads DVKVTQSSRYLVKRTGEKVFLECVQDMDHENMFWYRQDPGLGLRLIYFSYDVKMKEKGDIPEGYSVSREKKERFSLILESASTNQTSMYLCASSQDSGVWSNQPQHFGDGTRLSIL.